The 10 T cell receptor beta chains reported below all come from one sample, sequenced in a study of T cell responses to AZD1222 COVID-19 vaccine. Assay: immunoSEQ multiplex PCR; the TCRdb copy retains only in-frame clones and omits some. This table holds 95,000 to 150,000 clones, 93% found once. This specimen was peripheral blood, taken 28 days after the second AZD1222 dose. The origin of the receptors is an adult who received the AZD1222 COVID-19 vaccine.

This chain links TRBV7-8 with TRBJ2-3; D gene ambiguous. Trimming shortened V by 5 bases and J by 3 bases, and 18 bases separated the two germline ends. The germline CDR1 and CDR2 sequences are SGHVS and FQNEAQ. The CDR3 covers 16 residues. The CDR3 bases are TGTGCCAGCAGCCGAAGAGAAACATTGGTTACAGATACGCAGTATTTT. Its protein product is CASSRRETLVTDTQYF.

This clone was counted a single time. This rearrangement joins TRBV29-1 to TRBJ2-1; D unresolved. V shed 7 bases and J shed 7 bases, with 20 bases lying between them. This CDR3 is 14 amino acids long. Looked up from germline, CDR1 is SQVTM and CDR2 is ANQGSEA. The CDR3 DNA reads TGCAGCGCTGGAATGGTAGGGTTGACGAATGAGCAGTTCTTC. This translates into CSAGMVGLTNEQFF.

The chain uses TRBV19 and TRBJ1-2; D uncertain. The CDR3 has 13 amino acids. The germline V gene encodes CDR1 LNHDA and CDR2 SQIVND (reference sequence). Trimming shortened V by 7 bases and J by 2 bases, and 11 bases separated the two germline ends. CDR3 loop: CASTRGPNYGYTF. In DNA, the CDR3 is TGTGCCAGTACGAGAGGCCCAAACTATGGCTACACCTTC.

V and J are TRBV13 and TRBJ2-7; D might be TRBD2 (7 bases). The length of the CDR3 is 13 residues. V gave up 4 bases and J gave up 7 bases, with 14 bases separating them. The V gene's germline CDR1 is PRHDT and CDR2 FYEKMQ (reference sequence). CDR3 sequence: CASSSRGAREQYF. The CDR3, as DNA: TGTGCCAGCAGCTCACGGGGGGCTCGGGAGCAGTACTTC.

This clone was seen a single time. The chain employs TRBV30 and TRBJ1-4; D is uncertain. V was clipped by 1 base and J by 8 bases, with 11 bases between them. The germline CDR1 and CDR2 sequences are GTSNPN and SVGIG (reference sequence). This CDR3 contains 13 residues. The CDR3 DNA reads TGTGCCTGGAGTGCCCCGGGAACAGAAAAACTGTTTTTT. Translation gives CAWSAPGTEKLFF.

The chain links TRBV18 to TRBJ1-1; D perhaps matches TRBD1 (5 bases). This CDR3 has 14 amino acids. V lost 2 bases and J lost 5, with 12 bases in between. Germline V CDR1 and CDR2: KGHSH, LQKENI. The CDR3 DNA follows: TGTGCCAGCTCACCAAGAGCACGGGGGACTGAAGCTTTCTTT. Its translation is CASSPRARGTEAFF. The variable domain in full, with the rest retrieved from reference TRBV18 and TRBJ1-1, is NAGVMQNPRHLVRRRGQEARLRCSPMKGHSHVYWYRQLPEEGLKFMVYLQKENIIDESGMPKERFSAEFPKEGPSILRIQQVVRGDSAAYFCASSPRARGTEAFFGQGTRLTVV.

The chain has TRBV5-6 and TRBJ2-7; D unclear. Germline V gene sequence: CDR1 SGHDT, CDR2 YYEEEE. Trimming shortened V by 1 base and J by 7 bases, and 9 bases separated the two germline ends. This CDR3 has 12 amino acids. Here the CDR3 DNA reads TGTGCCAGCAGCTTGTTGGGTAGGGAGCAGTACTTC. Its protein product is CASSLLGREQYF.

This rearrangement joins TRBV7-9 to TRBJ2-2, with 9 positions matching TRBD2. The CDR3 loop spans 15 amino acids. Germline V lookup: CDR1 SEHNR, CDR2 FQNEAQ (reference sequence). Trimming cost V 5 bases and J 5 bases; bases outside gene matches: 6. Written as DNA, the CDR3 is TGTGCCAGCAGCGATAGCGGGAGAGGAACCGGGGAGCTGTTTTTT. It codes for CASSDSGRGTGELFF.

This chain links TRBV21-1 with TRBJ1-1. TRBV21-1 is given as a pseudogene. CDR3 length equals 14 residues. As DNA, the CDR3 is TGTGCCAGCAGCAAAAAAGCAAGAGACACTGAAGCTTTCTTT. Protein product: CASSKKARDTEAFF.

This chain uses TRBV7-2 with TRBJ2-3; 14 nucleotides line up with TRBD2. The length of the CDR3 is 15 residues. The germline V gene has CDR1 SGHTA and CDR2 FQGNSA. V shed 4 bases, J shed 4 bases, and the junction held 1 base outside the gene matches. The CDR3 is CASSSTSGRADTQYF. CDR3 nucleotide sequence: TGTGCCAGCAGCTCGACTAGCGGGAGGGCAGATACGCAGTATTTT.